The source of this TCR beta chain is a study of T cells expressing NK-cell markers. Study-wide background: Within the sequenced cohort of eight donors, seven exhibited HCMV seropositivity and one was seronegative.

Study results and limitations: Nothing established the HCMV specificity of expanded NKG2C+ T cell clones. Of the CD8+ T cell pool in several donors, roughly 1.0-8% was accounted for by dominant NKG2C+ clonotypes.

Points on this clonotype: Its antigen is unknown.

No DNA is given; TCRdb re-called the 5' RACE reads and lists each CDR3 protein once. The sample's table shows approximately 420,000 distinct CDR3 sequences. The CDR3 spans 14 residues. Germline V gives CDR1 SGHRS, CDR2 YFSETQ. The chain joins TRBV5-1 to TRBJ2-7; the TCRdb call, TRBD2, lacks DNA for checking. This sequence was found in a woman between 50 and 59 years old in good health. The sample taken for sequencing was blood T cells: a sorted CD56 or NKG2C T cell subset, CD4+ or CD8+ T cells, or bulk PBMC T cells (not recorded which). This CDR3 reads CASSLGLEAYEQYF.